Listed here are 6 T cell receptor beta chains from one sample, sequenced in a study of T cell clones after liver transplantation. The method was immunoSEQ multiplex PCR; TCRdb's version includes in-frame clones alone and lacks a portion of them. The top ten hold roughly 2.8% of the sample, which has 55,000 to 75,000 clones, about 71% seen once. The sample was CD4+ T cells from blood, taken at the approximately 15-month timepoint. All receptors come from a human patient who received a liver transplant. A subset of T cells may come from the graft donor.

This clone has more than one count but fewer than ten. The DNA of the CDR3 is TGTGCCAGTAGTATACGGGATAAGGAAAAACTGTTTTTT. As protein: CASSIRDKEKLFF. The rearrangement joins TRBV19 to TRBJ1-4; D is unclear. Germline V gene data show CDR1 as LNHDA and CDR2 as SQIVND (reference sequence). The CDR3 has 13 residues. Trimming stripped 2 bases from V and 8 bases from J, with 9 bases between.

The rearrangement links TRBV27 to TRBJ1-4; no firm D call. Germline loops: CDR1 MNHEY, CDR2 SMNVEV (reference sequence). The CDR3 is 13 residues long. V lost 5 bases and J lost 8, with 12 bases in between. CDR3 region: CASSPSFNEKLFF. DNA for the CDR3: TGTGCCAGCAGTCCTTCTTTCAACGAAAAACTGTTTTTT.

The gene calls are TRBV4-2 and TRBJ1-4, with 8 nucleotides matching TRBD1. V was clipped by 5 bases and J by 5 bases; unmatched bases: 4. Germline-derived CDR1 and CDR2 are LGHNA and YNFKEQ. The CDR3 has 14 amino acids. The CDR3 DNA sequence: TGTGCCAGCAGCTTGGACAGGGAGAATGAAAAACTGTTTTTT. This gives the protein CASSLDRENEKLFF.

The chain recombines TRBV29-1 with TRBJ2-3; 13 nucleotides align to TRBD2. After removal of 7 bases from V and 6 bases from J, the junction contained 10 bases not matched to a gene. The CDR3 has 15 amino acids. Germline CDR1 SQVTM, CDR2 ANQGSEA. The CDR3 DNA reads as TGCAGCGCCTTAATGGGACTAGCGGGAACGGATACGCAGTATTTT. Its translation is CSALMGLAGTDTQYF.

Here the CDR3 reads CASSRDRIATNEKLFF. CDR3 in DNA: TGCGCCAGCAGCCGGGACAGGATTGCAACTAATGAAAAACTGTTTTTT. This chain joins TRBV5-1 and TRBJ1-4, with TRBD1 identical over 8 bases. CDR3 length equals 16 residues. Germline V gene lookup returns CDR1 SGHRS and CDR2 YFSETQ. The trim removed 4 bases at V and 0 bases at J, leaving 5 bases unmatched. The entire variable domain, with the rest obtained from reference TRBV5-1 and TRBJ1-4, is as follows: KAGVTQTPRYLIKTRGQQVTLSCSPISGHRSVSWYQQTPGQGLQFLFEYFSETQRNKGNFPGRFSGRQFSNSRSEMNVSTLELGDSALYLCASSRDRIATNEKLFFGSGTQLSVL.

This clone has a handful of counts. The chain joins TRBV2 to TRBJ1-5, with 7 bases fitting TRBD1. With V trimmed by 1 base and J by 5 bases, 2 bases remained unmatched. The germline CDR1 and CDR2 sequences are SNHLY and FYNNEI. The CDR3 is 14 amino acids. CDR3 sequence: CASSEGQGDQPQHF. The CDR3 DNA sequence: TGTGCCAGCAGTGAAGGACAGGGAGATCAGCCCCAGCATTTT.